This T cell receptor beta chain comes out of a study of vaccination and CD4 T cells after COVID-19. Study in general: Participants received two doses of either BNT162b2 or mRNA-1273 vaccine. Controls used CEFX viral epitopes (positive), HIV-1 Nef peptides (negative), or no peptide.

With 7 bases removed from V and 4 bases from J, the gap between germline ends came to 28 bases. The germline CDR1 and CDR2 sequences are MNHNS and SASEGT. This CDR3 spans 18 amino acids. With respect to this clonotype: Its cognate antigen is unknown.

Oncomine TCR Beta short-read sequencing was applied to DNA from cultured CD4+ T cells. TCRdb re-analysed the PCR reads in MiXCR, keeping a single row per CDR3 protein. The sample shows some 9,300 distinct CDR3 sequences, about three quarters of them seen only once. Treatment given: approximately 9-day PBMC culture with coronavirus spike peptide pools or control peptides (ViraFEST assay). ViraFEST used peptide pools to expand antigen-specific T cells before TCR sequencing. Wells contained 1.8 million or so PBMCs each, and these were cultured with around 10 IU/ml IL-2 and roughly 9.6 ug/ml peptide pools.

Material: CD4+ T cells from blood, cultured in vitro. The chain carries TRBV6-1 and TRBJ1-2, with a possible D match to TRBD1 (5 bases). The TCR originated in a human donor who had recovered from COVID-19. This CDR3 reads CASNVELAPSQEIYGYTF. For the CDR3, the DNA is TGTGCCAGCAATGTCGAGCTGGCCCCCTCACAGGAGATCTATGGCTACACCTTC.